These 27 T cell receptor beta chains originate from one sample sequenced in a study of CD8+CD57+ T cells in acquired aplastic anemia. According to the study, genomic DNA was the template for TCR beta VDJ and CDR3 profiling. From the reads, TCRdb called clonotypes with MiXCR, one entry per CDR3 protein. The sample contains tens of thousands of distinct CDR3 sequences, roughly 77% of which appear only once. Material for sequencing was sorted CD4+, CD8+, or CD8+CD57+ T cells (not recorded which) from PBMCs. The origin of the receptors is a human donor in good health, serving as a control.

The genes are TRBV19 and TRBJ1-5, with TRBD1 matching 9 bases. This CDR3 is built from 16 residues. The V and J ends lost 9 bases and 1 base, in that order; junction bases with no gene match: 10. CDR1 is LNHDA, CDR2 SQIVND, per germline (reference sequence). CDR3 nucleotides: TGTGCCAGCCAGGGGACAGGGATGATAAGCAATCAGCCCCAGCATTTT. Encoded protein: CASQGTGMISNQPQHF.

This clonotype rates as medium-sized (0.01 to 0.1%). The chain combines TRBV5-6 with TRBJ1-1; no clear D. The CDR3 has 14 amino acids. The germline gives CDR1 SGHDT, CDR2 YYEEEE. Trimming pared 4 bases from V and 0 bases from J, leaving 10 bases between. The CDR3, as DNA: TGTGCCAGCAGCATAGGAAGTTTGAACACTGAAGCTTTCTTT. It yields the protein CASSIGSLNTEAFF.

The chain uses TRBV10-3 and TRBJ2-7, with D perhaps matching TRBD1 (6 bases). This CDR3 comprises 12 residues. With 11 bases removed from V and 3 bases from J, the gap between germline ends came to 14 bases. The germline gives CDR1 ENHRY, CDR2 SYGVKD. The CDR3 protein is CAARQERYEQYF. Written as DNA, the CDR3 is TGTGCCGCGCGACAGGAACGCTACGAGCAGTACTTC.

The genes are TRBV29-1 and TRBJ2-1; 7 bases are a match to TRBD2. The V segment lost 6 bases and the J segment 3 bases; nucleotides outside the gene matches: 14. This CDR3 is 16 amino acids long. CDR1 SQVTM and CDR2 ANQGSEA come from the germline V gene. CDR3 bases: TGCAGCGTCTCAGGGAGGGACGACAAGCTCTACAATGAGCAGTTCTTC. Protein sequence: CSVSGRDDKLYNEQFF.

This chain links TRBV19 with TRBJ1-3; D remains unclear. Germline CDR1 LNHDA, CDR2 SQIVND (reference sequence). The V and J ends lost 8 bases and 2 bases respectively, with 10 bases between them. The CDR3 contains 13 residues. The CDR3 loop is CASSNWAGNTIYF. CDR3 DNA sequence: TGTGCCAGTTCAAATTGGGCTGGAAACACCATATATTTT.

Ten or more counts support this clonotype. The rearrangement links TRBV5-8 to TRBJ1-1, with D unresolved. The V gene's germline CDR1 is SGHTS and CDR2 YDEGEE. Trimming pared 0 bases from V and 2 bases from J, leaving 14 bases between. The CDR3 is made up of 16 amino acids. The CDR3: CASSLAFKISNTEAFF. The CDR3 coding sequence is TGTGCCAGCAGCTTGGCCTTTAAGATCTCTAACACTGAAGCTTTCTTT.

The chain joins TRBV2 to TRBJ2-7; no definite D call. Germline V lookup: CDR1 SNHLY, CDR2 FYNNEI. Trimming removed 6 bases from V and 3 bases from J, with 15 bases in between. The CDR3 is 14 amino acids. CDR3 residues: CASSQEGYYYEQYF. CDR3 nucleotides: TGTGCCAGCAGCCAAGAAGGGTACTACTACGAGCAGTACTTC.

V is TRBV25-1 and J is TRBJ2-1; D is perhaps TRBD1 (6 bases). In germline, CDR1 is MGHDK, CDR2 SYGVNS. This CDR3 contains 15 residues. The V end lost 5 bases, the J end lost 8 bases, and 19 bases lay between the germline ends. CDR3 residues: CASSPTATQGDEQFF. CDR3 DNA sequence: TGTGCCAGCAGTCCGACGGCCACACAGGGTGATGAGCAGTTCTTC.

This chain connects TRBV7-2 to TRBJ2-7; D is possibly TRBD1 or TRBD2 (5 bases each). CDR1 and CDR2 from the germline V gene are SGHTA and FQGNSA. V lost 10 bases to trimming and J lost 5 bases, with 15 bases between them. The CDR3 consists of 12 residues. CDR3 in amino acids: CAIRQRGDEQYF. The DNA for the CDR3 is TGTGCCATCAGACAGAGGGGCGACGAGCAGTACTTC. Full variable domain (remainder filled in from reference TRBV7-2 and TRBJ2-7): GAGVSQSPSNKVTEKGKDVELRCDPISGHTALYWYRQSLGQGLEFLIYFQGNSAPDKSGLPSDRFSAERTGGSVSTLTIQRTQQEDSAVYLCAIRQRGDEQYFGPGTRLTVT.

This clonotype was detected once. CDR3 loop: CATSDSGANVLTF. The CDR3 DNA sequence: TGTGCCACCAGCGACTCTGGGGCCAACGTCCTGACTTTC. The gene calls are TRBV15 and TRBJ2-6; D not resolved. Between the trimmed V and J ends, which lost 5 bases and 0 bases, there was a span of 2 bases. This CDR3 comprises 13 residues. Germline CDR1 and CDR2: LNHNV and YYDKDF (reference sequence).

The chain is built from TRBV20-1 and TRBJ1-1; D perhaps matches TRBD1 (6 bases). The CDR3 totals 14 residues. V was pared by 2 bases and J by 2 bases, with 12 bases between. Per the germline V gene, CDR1 is DFQATT and CDR2 is SNEGSKA (reference sequence). This CDR3 is CSARNRVGNTEAFF. The CDR3 nucleotides read TGCAGTGCTAGAAACAGGGTCGGAAACACTGAAGCTTTCTTT.

The V gene is TRBV24-1, the J gene TRBJ2-3, with 14 bases matching TRBD2. With V trimmed by 4 bases and J by 6 bases, 8 bases remained unmatched. Germline V lookup: CDR1 KGHDR, CDR2 SFDVKD. This CDR3 contains 17 residues. The CDR3, as DNA: TGTGCCACCAGTGACGGGGGGACTAGCGGGGGACCTGATACGCAGTATTTT. Translating it yields CATSDGGTSGGPDTQYF.

This clonotype appeared a single time. The CDR3 DNA reads TGCGCCAGCAGCCAATCTCCAGGGGGAGATAATTCACCCCTCCACTTT. It specifies CASSQSPGGDNSPLHF. The chain combines TRBV4-3 with TRBJ1-6; 7 nucleotides agree with TRBD1. Unmatched junction bases numbered 6, after V lost 2 bases and J lost 5 bases. Germline values: CDR1 LGHNA, CDR2 YSLEER. This CDR3 is 16 amino acids long.

This clonotype was seen only once. The chain uses TRBV20-1 and TRBJ2-5, with a weak D call TRBD1 (6 bases). CDR3 size: 15 residues. The V end was cut by 5 bases, the J end by 5 bases, with 21 bases between. Germline V gene lookup returns CDR1 DFQATT and CDR2 SNEGSKA (reference sequence). The CDR3 loop reads CSAHRTAVQSETQYF. In nucleotides, the CDR3 is TGCAGTGCTCACCGGACAGCCGTCCAGTCCGAGACCCAGTACTTC.

The chain recombines TRBV10-3 with TRBJ1-3; the D gene is possibly TRBD1 (6 bases). Germline V gene lookup returns CDR1 ENHRY and CDR2 SYGVKD. The CDR3 extends over 13 amino acids. Deletions cut 10 bases from V and 0 bases from J, with 10 bases between. In DNA, the CDR3 is TGTGCCACTGCGGACAGCTCTGGAAACACCATATATTTT. This translates into CATADSSGNTIYF.

V gene TRBV12-3 or TRBV12-4 combines with J gene TRBJ2-1, with D maybe TRBD2 (7 bases). This CDR3 has 18 amino acids. Trimming shortened V by 1 base and J by 6 bases, and 22 bases separated the two germline ends. CDR3 protein: CASSLVSAFKGGANEQFF. DNA for the CDR3: TGTGCCAGCAGTTTAGTTTCGGCTTTTAAAGGGGGGGCCAATGAGCAGTTCTTC.

This clonotype is termed medium-sized. The CDR3 DNA reads TGCAGTGCTTGGACTAGCGACCGACCACAACTCCCCGTCCTCATCTACGAGCAGTACTTC. As protein: CSAWTSDRPQLPVLIYEQYF. V gene TRBV20-1 combines with J gene TRBJ2-7; 9 nucleotides align to TRBD2. The germline gives CDR1 DFQATT, CDR2 SNEGSKA (reference sequence). The CDR3 has 20 amino acids. The V and J ends lost 5 bases and 3 bases, in that order; junction bases with no gene match: 26.

The V gene is TRBV19, the J gene TRBJ2-1; D is perhaps TRBD1 or TRBD2 (5 bases each). Germline CDR1 and CDR2: LNHDA and SQIVND (reference sequence). V lost 5 bases, J lost 0 bases, and 11 bases lay in between. This CDR3 region has 15 residues. The CDR3 loop reads CASSQSGSSYNEQFF. The CDR3, as DNA: TGTGCCAGTAGTCAATCAGGGAGCTCCTACAATGAGCAGTTCTTC. The variable domain in full, with the rest retrieved from reference TRBV19 and TRBJ2-1, is DGGITQSPKYLFRKEGQNVTLSCEQNLNHDAMYWYRQDPGQGLRLIYYSQIVNDFQKGDIAEGYSVSREKKESFPLTVTSAQKNPTAFYLCASSQSGSSYNEQFFGPGTRLTVL.

Notes on this clonotype: One junction end disagrees with the germline gene, perhaps due to a read error. This chain joins TRBV7-6 and TRBJ2-5; TRBD2 aligns across 12 bases. The CDR3 totals 15 residues. Per germline, CDR1 SGHVS and CDR2 FNYEAQ. The CDR3 is CASSLAGGEQETQYF. The CDR3 DNA follows: TGTGCTAGCAGCCTAGCGGGGGGGGAGCAAGAGACCCAGTACTTC.

This chain connects TRBV10-2 to TRBJ2-6; 7 positions match TRBD1. J gave up 4 bases and V 5 bases, and 5 bases lay outside the gene matches. Germline lookup yields CDR1 WSHSY and CDR2 SAAADI. This CDR3 comprises 15 residues. The CDR3 bases are TGCGCCAGCAGTACGACAGGGTCCGGGGCCAACGTCCTGACTTTC. Amino acid sequence: CASSTTGSGANVLTF.

V usage is TRBV10-3 and J usage is TRBJ1-4; perhaps TRBD1 as D (5 bases). The germline CDR1 and CDR2 sequences are ENHRY and SYGVKD. CDR3 size: 18 residues. The V end was cut by 10 bases, the J end by 7 bases, with 31 bases between. The CDR3 coding sequence is TGTGCCACTTCTAGCGTGAGACAGACCAGTGGTTCGGGTGAAAAACTGTTTTTT. This sequence encodes CATSSVRQTSGSGEKLFF.

The V call is TRBV2, the J call TRBJ2-5; 11 bases fit TRBD2. Per germline, CDR1 SNHLY and CDR2 FYNNEI. V trimming: 6 bases; J trimming: 2 bases; junction bases outside the gene matches: 17. The CDR3 is 19 amino acids. The CDR3 here is CASSAPGLADQGKQETQYF. Written as DNA, the CDR3 is TGTGCCAGCAGCGCCCCGGGACTAGCGGACCAGGGGAAACAAGAGACCCAGTACTTC. The full variable domain, in which reference TRBV2 and TRBJ2-5 provide the parts outside the CDR3, is EPEVTQTPSHQVTQMGQEVILRCVPISNHLYFYWYRQILGQKVEFLVSFYNNEISEKSEIFDDQFSVERPDGSNFTLKIRSTKLEDSAMYFCASSAPGLADQGKQETQYFGPGTRLLVL.

The chain employs TRBV2 and TRBJ2-7; D is unclear. Germline V gives CDR1 SNHLY, CDR2 FYNNEI. This CDR3 contains 13 residues. Deletions cut 8 bases from V and 2 bases from J, with 13 bases between. For the CDR3, the DNA is TGTGCCAGCCGGCGGCCCAACACCTACGAGCAGTACTTC. The encoded protein is CASRRPNTYEQYF.

Turning to this clonotype: The junction and the germline gene differ at one end; a read error may be behind it. The rearrangement links TRBV5-5 to TRBJ1-1; perhaps TRBD1 as D (6 bases). This CDR3 has 14 amino acids. Germline V lookup: CDR1 SGHKS, CDR2 YYEKEE (reference sequence). CDR3 in amino acids: CASSLGGLDTEAFF. In DNA, the CDR3 is TGCGCCAGCAGCTTGGGGGGGCTAGACACTGAAGCTTTCTTT.

Remarks on this clonotype: Compared with germline, one end of the junction differs, possibly owing to a read error. In nucleotides, the CDR3 is TGCGCCAACAGTGACAGGTTTGGCGAGGAGCTGTTTTTT. As protein: CANSDRFGEELFF. This chain uses TRBV10-1 with TRBJ2-2; tentatively, D is TRBD1 (6 bases). The CDR3 length is 13 residues. CDR1 is WNHNN and CDR2 is SYGVQD in the germline V gene (reference sequence).

Only a few counts were recorded for this clonotype. J is TRBJ1-6 and V is TRBV15; D not certain. V gave up 4 bases and J gave up 5 bases, with 12 bases separating them. Germline V lookup: CDR1 LNHNV, CDR2 YYDKDF (reference sequence). This CDR3 region has 15 residues. The CDR3 sequence: CATSILGLNNSPLHF. Here the CDR3 DNA reads TGTGCCACCAGCATCCTGGGCCTCAATAATTCACCCCTCCACTTT.

In the case of this clonotype: One end of the junction does not line up with germline, which may come from a read error. As DNA, the CDR3 is TGTGCCAGCAGCCAGGGGGCAGGGCGGATTAATTCACCCCCCCACTTT. Translating gives CASSQGAGRINSPPHF. V is TRBV4-2 and J is TRBJ1-6; weak D call: TRBD1 (6 bases). The CDR3 is made up of 16 amino acids. Germline-derived CDR1 and CDR2 are LGHNA and YNFKEQ.